This T cell receptor (beta chain) is from a study of blood T cell repertoires in COVID-19. Background on the study: Acute-phase and convalescent COVID-19 samples originated in the United States, Italy and Spain. Sample material is recorded as cDNA or gDNA derived from T cells, B-cell-depleted T cells, or PBMCs.

V was shortened by 0 bases and J by 0 bases, with 6 bases between the two germline ends. CDR1 is SGHDT and CDR2 is YYEEEE in the germline V gene. CDR3 length equals 14 residues. In the study's own analysis: Amplification of reference gene primers was used by the study to estimate nucleated cell counts. Sequencing used immunoSEQ multiplex PCR; TCRdb keeps in-frame clones, though not all of them. V and J calls and clone size are given by that table; D and trimming were obtained from the DNA. The table lists 150,000 to 250,000 clones, 85% to 95% of them singletons. The table lists this clone with a few counts.

The sequence came from a man aged 30 to 45 with COVID-19, enrolled during active disease. The sample consisted of peripheral blood. J is TRBJ1-1 and V is TRBV5-6; maybe TRBD1 (5 bases). DNA for the CDR3: TGTGCCAGCAGCTTGGAGGGGTTGAACACTGAAGCTTTCTTT. Its translation: CASSLEGLNTEAFF.